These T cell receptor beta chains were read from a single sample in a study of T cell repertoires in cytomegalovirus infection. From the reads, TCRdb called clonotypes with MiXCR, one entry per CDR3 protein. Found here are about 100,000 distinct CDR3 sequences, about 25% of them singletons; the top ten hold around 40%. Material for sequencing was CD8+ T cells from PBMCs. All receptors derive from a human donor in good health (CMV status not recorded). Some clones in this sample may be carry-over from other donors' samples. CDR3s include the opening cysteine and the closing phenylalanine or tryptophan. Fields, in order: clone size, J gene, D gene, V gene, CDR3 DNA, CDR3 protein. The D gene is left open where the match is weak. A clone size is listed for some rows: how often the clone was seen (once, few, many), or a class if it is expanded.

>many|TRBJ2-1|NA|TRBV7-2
TGTGCCAGCAGGGCCGCTACAGTATCCTACAATGAGCAGTTCTTC
CASRAATVSYNEQFF
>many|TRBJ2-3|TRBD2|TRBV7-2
TGTGCCAGCAGCATGATTAGCGGGGTGGCAGATACGCAGTATTTT
CASSMISGVADTQYF
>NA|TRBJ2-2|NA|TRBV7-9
TGTGCCAGCAGCTTAGGACAGGCGGTGCTGTTTTTT
CASSLGQAVLFF
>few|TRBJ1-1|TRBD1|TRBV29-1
TGCAGCGTTCCTCCTCGGACAGGGGAAAACACTGAAGCTTTCTTT
CSVPPRTGENTEAFF
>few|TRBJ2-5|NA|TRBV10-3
TGTGCCATCAGTGAGAATGGAGCGGAGACCCAGTACTTC
CAISENGAETQYF
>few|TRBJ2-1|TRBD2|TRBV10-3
TGTGCCATCAGTGAGTCCCCAGAGCGGGACTCCTACAATGAGCAGTTCTTC
CAISESPERDSYNEQFF
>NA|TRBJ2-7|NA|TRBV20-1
TGCAGTGCTAGACCCCCGGGACAAAGCTCCTACGAGCAGTACTTC
CSARPPGQSSYEQYF
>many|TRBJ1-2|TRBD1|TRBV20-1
TGCAGTGCCCAGGGACAGGGGGATGAGGGCTACACCTTC
CSAQGQGDEGYTF
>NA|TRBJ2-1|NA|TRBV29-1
TGCAGCGTTAGGGCAGAAGTAGGGAATGAGCAGTTCTTC
CSVRAEVGNEQFF
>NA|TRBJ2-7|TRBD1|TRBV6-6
TGTGCCAGCCATGGGGGCTCGGGACAGGGGCCCTACGAGCAGTACTTC
CASHGGSGQGPYEQYF
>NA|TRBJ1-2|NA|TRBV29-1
TGCAGCGTTGAAGATGGCCGGGGCCCATACTATGGCTACACCTTC
CSVEDGRGPYYGYTF
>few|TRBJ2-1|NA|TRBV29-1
TGCAGCGTTGGGGGAGACAGTCACTACAATGAGCAGTTCTTC
CSVGGDSHYNEQFF
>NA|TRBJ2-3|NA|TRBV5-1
TGCGCCACCCGCCTGGGAGGCACGCAGTATTTT
CATRLGGTQYF
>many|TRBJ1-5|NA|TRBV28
TGTGCCAGCAGCTTCTTCCCCCCCCGGGCAGATCAGCCCCAGCATTTT
CASSFFPPRADQPQHF
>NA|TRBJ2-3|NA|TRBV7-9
TGTGCCAGCAGCTTGGGGAGCCCTACAGATACGCAGTATTTT
CASSLGSPTDTQYF
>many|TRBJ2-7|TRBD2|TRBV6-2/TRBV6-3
TGTGCCAGCAGTTACGGCGGGGGTCCCTACGAGCAGTACTTC
CASSYGGGPYEQYF
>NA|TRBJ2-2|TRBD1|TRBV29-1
TGCAGCGTTGAAAAACAGGGGCGGAACACCGGGGAGCTGTTTTTT
CSVEKQGRNTGELFF
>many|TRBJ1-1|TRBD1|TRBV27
TGTGCCAGCAGTTCGCCTACAGGGGCTCGCACTGAAGCTTTCTTT
CASSSPTGARTEAFF
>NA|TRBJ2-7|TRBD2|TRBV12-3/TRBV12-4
TGTGCCAGCAGTTTTGGGCGGGAGGAGCAGTACTTC
CASSFGREEQYF
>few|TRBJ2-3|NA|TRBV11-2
TGTGCCAGCAGCTTATCACCGGGAGAGACAGATACGCAGTATTTT
CASSLSPGETDTQYF